This T cell receptor (beta chain) came from a study of shared clonotypes between healthy human individuals. Study summary: Donors consisted of two women and three men between 18 and 49. Study-wide findings and caveats: Sampling used blood alone; tissue repertoires probably differ.

Turning to this clone: The antigen remains undetermined.

Data came from immunoSEQ multiplex PCR; TCRdb stores just in-frame clones and leaves some out. The sample yields about 460,000 clones, roughly four fifths seen once. The CDR3 has 13 residues. Germline loops: CDR1 SQVTM, CDR2 ANQGSEA. Deletions cut 4 bases from V and 5 bases from J, with 14 bases between. The genes are TRBV29-1 and TRBJ2-5; D is unresolved. The origin of this receptor is a woman in her thirties or forties in good health. Some clones in this sample may be carry-over from other donors' samples. What was sequenced was PBMCs. The CDR3 here is CSVVTDNGETQYF. The CDR3 DNA follows: TGCAGCGTTGTGACGGATAACGGGGAGACCCAGTACTTC.